This TCR beta chain was observed in a study of T-cell reconstitution after alpha-beta-depleted transplantation in children. This clonotype was recorded at least ten times. During its preparation, the TCRbeta library received unique molecular identifiers. TCRdb passed the PCR reads through MiXCR, listing each CDR3 protein once. The table has roughly 500,000 distinct CDR3 sequences, more than 9% seen once. Trimming pared 4 bases from V and 0 bases from J, leaving 13 bases between. The CDR3 consists of 15 residues. In germline, CDR1 is MDHEN, CDR2 SYDVKM. The TCR was taken from a child younger than 10 with inherited bone marrow failure, due to receive a stem cell transplant. The chain carries TRBV28 and TRBJ2-7, with D possibly being TRBD1 (6 bases). The sample consisted of PBMCs, taken before TCRalphabeta/CD19-depleted stem cell transplant. CDR3 loop: CASSSRQASSYEQYF. The CDR3 DNA reads TGTGCCAGCAGTTCAAGACAGGCAAGCTCCTACGAGCAGTACTTC.